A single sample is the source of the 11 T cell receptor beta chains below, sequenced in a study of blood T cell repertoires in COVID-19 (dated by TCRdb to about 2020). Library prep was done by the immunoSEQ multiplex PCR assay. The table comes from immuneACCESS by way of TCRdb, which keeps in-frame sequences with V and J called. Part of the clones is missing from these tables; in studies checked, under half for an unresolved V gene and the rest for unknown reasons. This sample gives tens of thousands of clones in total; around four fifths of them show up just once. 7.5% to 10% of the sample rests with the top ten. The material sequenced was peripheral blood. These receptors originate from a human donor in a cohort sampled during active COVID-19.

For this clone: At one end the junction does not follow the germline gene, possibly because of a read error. The CDR3 protein is CASSAEVKTEAFF. CDR3 nucleotide sequence: TGCGCCAGCAGCGCGGAAGTGAAGACTGAAGCTTTCTTT. This chain uses TRBV5-1 with TRBJ1-1, with no clear D. This CDR3 has 13 residues. Germline loops: CDR1 SGHRS, CDR2 YFSETQ.

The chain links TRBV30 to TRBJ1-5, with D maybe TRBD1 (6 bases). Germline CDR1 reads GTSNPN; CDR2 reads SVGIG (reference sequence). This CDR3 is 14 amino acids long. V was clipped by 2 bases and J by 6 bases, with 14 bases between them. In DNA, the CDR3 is TGTGCCTGGAGTAAGGGGGTAGCAGGTCAGCCCCAGCATTTT. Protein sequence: CAWSKGVAGQPQHF.

CDR3 sequence reads: CASGLGAVGANVLTF. Here the CDR3 DNA reads TGTGCCAGCGGTCTTGGGGCGGTGGGGGCCAACGTCCTGACTTTC. The chain is built from TRBV6-5 and TRBJ2-6; perhaps TRBD1 as D (5 bases). Germline V gene lookup returns CDR1 MNHEY and CDR2 SVGAGI. The CDR3 is 15 residues long. Deletions cut 8 bases from V and 4 bases from J, with 15 bases between.

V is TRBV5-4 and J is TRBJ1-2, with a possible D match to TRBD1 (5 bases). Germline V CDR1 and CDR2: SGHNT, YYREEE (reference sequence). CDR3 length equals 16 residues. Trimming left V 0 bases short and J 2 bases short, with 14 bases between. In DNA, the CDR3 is TGTGCCAGCAGCTTGGCCGGGGGACGGAACAACTATGGCTACACCTTC. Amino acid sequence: CASSLAGGRNNYGYTF.

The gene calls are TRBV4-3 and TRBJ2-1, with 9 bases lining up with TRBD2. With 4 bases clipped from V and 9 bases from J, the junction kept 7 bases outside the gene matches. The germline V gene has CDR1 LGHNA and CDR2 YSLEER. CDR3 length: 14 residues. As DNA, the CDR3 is TGCGCCAGCAGCCTGGGCGGGGGGGCCGCTGAGCAGTTCTTC. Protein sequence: CASSLGGGAAEQFF.

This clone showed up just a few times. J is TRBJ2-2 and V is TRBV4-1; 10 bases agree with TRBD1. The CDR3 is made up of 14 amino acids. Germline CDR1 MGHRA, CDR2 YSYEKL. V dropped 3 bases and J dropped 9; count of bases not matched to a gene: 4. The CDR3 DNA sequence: TGCGCCAGCAGCCAGTGGGGACAGGGGCGGGAGCTGTTTTTT. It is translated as CASSQWGQGRELFF.

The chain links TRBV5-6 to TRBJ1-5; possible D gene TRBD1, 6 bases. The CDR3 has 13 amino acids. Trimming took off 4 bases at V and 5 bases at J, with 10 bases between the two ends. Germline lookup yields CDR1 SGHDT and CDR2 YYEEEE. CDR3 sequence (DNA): TGTGCCAGCAGCCGGCAGGGGTATCAGCCCCAGCATTTT. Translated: CASSRQGYQPQHF.

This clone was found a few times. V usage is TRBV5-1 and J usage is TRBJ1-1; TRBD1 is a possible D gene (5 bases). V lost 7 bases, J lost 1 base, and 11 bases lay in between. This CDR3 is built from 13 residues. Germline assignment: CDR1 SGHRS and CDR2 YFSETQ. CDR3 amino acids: CASALQGNTEAFF. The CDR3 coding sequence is TGCGCCAGCGCCCTTCAGGGGAACACTGAAGCTTTCTTT.

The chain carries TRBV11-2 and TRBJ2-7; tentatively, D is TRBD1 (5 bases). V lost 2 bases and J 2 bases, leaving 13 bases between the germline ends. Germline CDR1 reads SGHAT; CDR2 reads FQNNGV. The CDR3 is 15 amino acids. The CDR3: CASSLTDSSAYEQYF. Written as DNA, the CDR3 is TGTGCCAGCAGCTTAACCGACAGCAGCGCCTACGAGCAGTACTTC.

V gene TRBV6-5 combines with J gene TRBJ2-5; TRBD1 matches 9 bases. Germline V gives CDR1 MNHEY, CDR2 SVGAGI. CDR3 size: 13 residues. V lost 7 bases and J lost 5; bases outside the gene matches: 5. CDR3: CASMGQGRETQYF. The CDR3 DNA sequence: TGTGCCAGCATGGGACAGGGAAGGGAGACCCAGTACTTC.

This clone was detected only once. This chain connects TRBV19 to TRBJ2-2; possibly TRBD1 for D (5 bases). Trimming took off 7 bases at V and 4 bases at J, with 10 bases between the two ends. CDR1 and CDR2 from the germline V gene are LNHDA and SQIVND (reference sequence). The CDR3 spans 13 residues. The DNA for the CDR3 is TGTGCCAGTACTTGGGGCAGCACCGGGGAGCTGTTTTTT. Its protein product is CASTWGSTGELFF.